What follows are 15 T cell receptor beta chains derived from one specimen sequenced in a study of shared clonotypes between healthy human individuals. Sequencing was performed with immunoSEQ multiplex PCR; in TCRdb, only in-frame clones are kept and a portion is missing. This table holds some 2,400,000 clones, 90% to 96% found once. The sample consisted of naive CD4+ T cells sorted from blood. Indicated subset: CD45RA+ positively selected. Every receptor here comes from a man aged 18-30 years in good health.

This CDR3 reads CASIEGPSGNTIYF. The CDR3 nucleotides read TGTGCCAGCATTGAGGGGCCCTCTGGAAACACCATATATTTT. V gene TRBV6-1 combines with J gene TRBJ1-3; tentative D call: TRBD1 (5 bases). This CDR3 comprises 14 residues. The V end lost 7 bases, the J end lost 0 bases, and 10 bases lay between the germline ends. The germline V gene has CDR1 MNHNS and CDR2 SASEGT.

Details on this clone: This specimen includes other DNA sequences encoding the same CDR3. J is TRBJ2-7 and V is TRBV2, with TRBD1 matching 8 bases. Germline CDR1 and CDR2: SNHLY and FYNNEI. Germline trimming cut 5 bases from V and 2 bases from J; bases unmatched to any gene: 5. There are 14 residues in the CDR3. The CDR3 DNA reads as TGTGCCAGCAGTCTCACAGGGGGGACCTACGAGCAGTACTTC. Translation gives CASSLTGGTYEQYF. Using reference TRBV2 and TRBJ2-7 for the parts outside the CDR3, the full variable domain is EPEVTQTPSHQVTQMGQEVILRCVPISNHLYFYWYRQILGQKVEFLVSFYNNEISEKSEIFDDQFSVERPDGSNFTLKIRSTKLEDSAMYFCASSLTGGTYEQYFGPGTRLTVT.

V usage is TRBV6-5 and J usage is TRBJ2-7; TRBD1 agrees at 7 bases. Per germline, CDR1 MNHEY and CDR2 SVGAGI. The J segment lost 4 bases and the V segment lost 5 bases, leaving 5 bases of the junction unmatched. The CDR3 contains 13 residues. Here the CDR3 DNA reads TGTGCCAGCAGTCAGACAGGGTGGTACGAGCAGTACTTC. It yields the protein CASSQTGWYEQYF.

CDR3 amino acids: CASSALRGIKRTGELFF. For the CDR3, the DNA is TGTGCCAGTAGTGCCCTCCGGGGGATTAAACGAACCGGGGAGCTGTTTTTT. The chain employs TRBV19 and TRBJ2-2, with D possibly matching TRBD2 (6 bases). The V and J ends lost 5 bases and 5 bases respectively, with 21 bases between them. CDR3 length: 17 residues. Germline CDR1 LNHDA, CDR2 SQIVND (reference sequence).

The chain links TRBV6-6 to TRBJ1-3, with a possible D match to TRBD1 (5 bases). Trimming cost V 3 bases and J 8 bases, with 14 bases left between them. Germline CDR1 MNHNY, CDR2 SVGAGI (reference sequence). This CDR3 has 14 amino acids. The CDR3 spells CASSYRGSRDTIYF. The CDR3 nucleotides are TGTGCCAGCAGTTATAGGGGTTCGAGAGACACCATATATTTT.

The chain uses TRBV6-6 and TRBJ1-4; a possible D gene is TRBD1 (6 bases). The germline CDR1 and CDR2 sequences are MNHNY and SVGAGI (reference sequence). The ends were cut back, 7 bases at V and 8 bases at J, with 11 bases in the middle. This CDR3 is built from 12 residues. In nucleotides, the CDR3 is TGTGCCAGCACAGGGGTGGACGAAAAACTGTTTTTT. It specifies CASTGVDEKLFF.

This rearrangement joins TRBV7-8 to TRBJ1-5; no firm D call. The V end was cut by 1 base, the J end by 3 bases, with 4 bases between. The germline V gene has CDR1 SGHVS and CDR2 FQNEAQ. The CDR3 runs to 13 residues. The CDR3 region is CASSLDDNQPQHF. For the CDR3, the DNA is TGTGCCAGCAGCTTAGATGACAATCAGCCCCAGCATTTT.

As regards this clone: This specimen includes other DNA sequences encoding the same CDR3. CDR3 residues: CASSPGTGWTEAFF. The CDR3 nucleotides read TGTGCCAGCAGCCCAGGGACAGGGTGGACTGAAGCTTTCTTT. The chain combines TRBV7-9 with TRBJ1-1; the match to TRBD1 covers 9 bases. The CDR3 length is 14 residues. Per the germline V gene, CDR1 is SEHNR and CDR2 is FQNEAQ (reference sequence). V shed 5 bases and J 5 bases; nucleotides not matched to a gene: 6.

For this clone: Sequence at one end of the junction differs from germline and may be a read error. J is TRBJ2-7 and V is TRBV30; a weak D match, TRBD2 (6 bases). CDR3 length equals 15 residues. Germline V gene sequence: CDR1 GTSNPN, CDR2 SVGIG (reference sequence). The CDR3 DNA reads TGTGCCCGGAGTGTAACCCCTGGACTATTCTACGAGCAGTACTTC. Its translation is CARSVTPGLFYEQYF.

The chain has TRBV11-2 and TRBJ2-7; 7 positions match TRBD1. Unmatched junction bases numbered 13, after V lost 5 bases and J lost 6 bases. The CDR3 runs 15 residues. Germline CDR1 is SGHAT and CDR2 is FQNNGV. CDR3 DNA sequence: TGTGCCAGCAGCCAACCGGGACAGAGATTCGCCGAGCAGTACTTC. Translating it yields CASSQPGQRFAEQYF.

The rearrangement joins TRBV11-3 to TRBJ2-2, with 7 nucleotides matching TRBD2. The germline gives CDR1 SGHNT, CDR2 YENEEA. J lost 6 bases, V lost 5 bases, and 6 bases had no gene match. CDR3 length: 14 residues. CDR3 loop: CASSAGLVAGELFF. In DNA, the CDR3 is TGTGCCAGCAGCGCCGGACTAGTAGCCGGGGAGCTGTTTTTT.

The J gene is TRBJ2-1, the V gene TRBV29-1, with 8 bases identical to TRBD1. This CDR3 comprises 13 residues. V lost 5 bases and J lost 7; bases outside the gene matches: 7. Germline CDR1 and CDR2: SQVTM and ANQGSEA. CDR3 bases: TGCAGCGTTCAGGGGGCTGTACTGAATGAGCAGTTCTTC. Encoded protein: CSVQGAVLNEQFF.

The V gene is TRBV4-1, the J gene TRBJ2-7; D perhaps matches TRBD1 (6 bases). The CDR3 covers 15 residues. The V gene lost 4 bases and the J gene lost 3 bases, with 16 bases spanning the gap. The germline V gene encodes CDR1 MGHRA and CDR2 YSYEKL. CDR3 loop: CASSLGVRQVYEQYF. CDR3 DNA: TGCGCCAGCAGCCTAGGGGTACGACAGGTCTACGAGCAGTACTTC.

The gene calls are TRBV5-1 and TRBJ2-5; D ambiguous. Germline lookup yields CDR1 SGHRS and CDR2 YFSETQ. The CDR3 runs to 11 residues. V dropped 7 bases and J dropped 3 bases, with 7 bases sitting between them. CDR3 bases: TGCGCCAGCCGTATGGAAGAGACCCAGTACTTC. The encoded protein is CASRMEETQYF.

The genes are TRBV20-1 and TRBJ2-5; D is possibly TRBD1 (6 bases). Germline V gene lookup returns CDR1 DFQATT and CDR2 SNEGSKA (reference sequence). Between the trimmed V and J ends, which lost 7 bases and 5 bases, there was a span of 11 bases. The CDR3 sequence is 11 residues long. The CDR3 DNA reads TGCAGTGACAGGGTTTTGGAGACCCAGTACTTC. Translating it yields CSDRVLETQYF.